The next 28 T cell receptor beta chains were all read from a single sample in a study of blood T cell repertoires in COVID-19. This table comes from immunoSEQ multiplex PCR, and its TCRdb copy is limited to in-frame clones, with some not included. Among around 230,000 clones listed, 83% were seen once. Input material: peripheral blood. The receptors shown here come from a woman in her thirties or forties with active or convalescent COVID-19.

This clone was observed a few times. The chain has TRBV4-1 and TRBJ2-7, with TRBD1 as a possible D gene (6 bases). The ends were cut back, 5 bases at V and 4 bases at J, with 15 bases in the middle. In germline, CDR1 is MGHRA, CDR2 YSYEKL. The CDR3 is 14 residues long. DNA for the CDR3: TGCGCCAGCAGCGCCGAAGACAGGACTTACGAGCAGTACTTC. Its protein product is CASSAEDRTYEQYF.

On this clone itself: In the same sample, other DNA sequences code for this CDR3. The V and J genes are TRBV27 and TRBJ1-2, with 8 bases matching TRBD1. The V gene end was trimmed by 6 bases and the J gene end by 1 base; junction bases not matched to a gene: 1. CDR3 length: 13 amino acids. CDR1 is MNHEY and CDR2 is SMNVEV in the germline V gene (reference sequence). CDR3 nucleotides: TGTGCCAGCAGCGGACAGGGTAACTATGGCTACACCTTC. It translates to CASSGQGNYGYTF.

The rearrangement links TRBV6-5 to TRBJ1-1; 8 bases line up with TRBD1. The CDR3 is 15 residues long. The V gene end was trimmed by 2 bases and the J gene end by 1 base; junction bases not matched to a gene: 3. Looked up from germline, CDR1 is MNHEY and CDR2 is SVGAGI. The CDR3 loop is CASSYTGGQNTEAFF. The CDR3 DNA follows: TGTGCCAGCAGTTACACAGGGGGACAGAACACTGAAGCTTTCTTT.

V is TRBV19 and J is TRBJ1-1, with D maybe TRBD1 (6 bases). The CDR3 is 15 residues long. The germline CDR1 and CDR2 sequences are LNHDA and SQIVND (reference sequence). V gave up 5 bases and J gave up 3 bases, with 16 bases separating them. CDR3 loop: CASSSRGAWDTEAFF. The CDR3 DNA reads as TGTGCCAGTAGTTCGCGGGGGGCCTGGGACACTGAAGCTTTCTTT. The entire variable domain, with the rest obtained from reference TRBV19 and TRBJ1-1, is as follows: DGGITQSPKYLFRKEGQNVTLSCEQNLNHDAMYWYRQDPGQGLRLIYYSQIVNDFQKGDIAEGYSVSREKKESFPLTVTSAQKNPTAFYLCASSSRGAWDTEAFFGQGTRLTVV.

The chain links TRBV6-1 to TRBJ2-2; no firm D call. Between the trimmed V and J ends, which lost 0 bases and 6 bases, there was a span of 11 bases. There are 15 residues in the CDR3. Germline lookup yields CDR1 MNHNS and CDR2 SASEGT. CDR3 residues: CASSEARVTAGELFF. The CDR3 coding sequence is TGTGCCAGCAGTGAAGCTCGCGTAACCGCCGGGGAGCTGTTTTTT.

The genes are TRBV6-1 and TRBJ1-1; D gene uncertain. The germline V gene encodes CDR1 MNHNS and CDR2 SASEGT. The length of the CDR3 is 16 residues. The V end lost 2 bases, the J end lost 1 base, and 14 bases lay between the germline ends. The CDR3 spells CASSEKIAGPNTEAFF. The CDR3 nucleotides read TGTGCCAGCAGTGAAAAAATTGCAGGCCCGAACACTGAAGCTTTCTTT.

The gene calls are TRBV6-5 and TRBJ1-4; 8 bases match TRBD1. The V and J ends lost 0 bases and 3 bases, in that order; junction bases with no gene match: 0. The CDR3 spans 15 residues. In germline, CDR1 is MNHEY, CDR2 SVGAGI. CDR3 loop: CASSYSTGANEKLFF. The CDR3 DNA is TGTGCCAGCAGTTACTCGACAGGGGCTAATGAAAAACTGTTTTTT.

This chain joins TRBV6-6 and TRBJ1-2; D remains unclear. CDR1 is MNHNY, CDR2 SVGAGI, per germline (reference sequence). Trimming took off 7 bases at V and 8 bases at J, with 20 bases between the two ends. The CDR3 length is 14 residues. The CDR3 is CASTHQNGIQGYTF. The CDR3 DNA follows: TGTGCCAGCACCCATCAGAACGGGATTCAAGGCTACACCTTC.

The chain uses TRBV2 and TRBJ1-5; 12 positions agree with TRBD1. V trimming: 8 bases; J trimming: 4 bases; junction bases outside the gene matches: 12. The CDR3 covers 17 residues. Germline V CDR1 and CDR2: SNHLY, FYNNEI. The CDR3 DNA sequence: TGTGCCAGCTCTGGGACAGGGGGCTTTTCTAGGAATCAGCCCCAGCATTTT. Translation: CASSGTGGFSRNQPQHF.

The rearrangement links TRBV21-1 to TRBJ2-7; the DNA was not used to check the table's D call, TRBD2. TRBV21-1 is given as a pseudogene. This CDR3 is built from 13 residues. CDR3: CASSNPVCYEQYF. DNA of the CDR3: TGTGCCAGCAGCAACCCGGTCTGCTACGAGCAGTACTTC.

This sequence joins TRBV5-1 and TRBJ2-1, with 11 bases lining up with TRBD2. Unmatched junction bases numbered 10, after V lost 3 bases and J lost 8 bases. The CDR3 is made up of 16 amino acids. Germline CDR1 is SGHRS and CDR2 is YFSETQ. In DNA form, the CDR3 reads TGCGCCAGCAGCTCAGTCGCGGGACTAGCGGTCGATGAGCAGTTCTTC. Translated, it gives CASSSVAGLAVDEQFF. The whole variable domain, filled in from reference TRBV5-1 and TRBJ2-1, reads KAGVTQTPRYLIKTRGQQVTLSCSPISGHRSVSWYQQTPGQGLQFLFEYFSETQRNKGNFPGRFSGRQFSNSRSEMNVSTLELGDSALYLCASSSVAGLAVDEQFFGPGTRLTVL.

The chain links TRBV4-3 to TRBJ1-2, with 9 bases aligning to TRBD1. J was trimmed by 0 bases and V by 5 bases; bases with no gene match: 7. Germline CDR1 LGHNA, CDR2 YSLEER. The CDR3 extends over 16 amino acids. The CDR3 loop is CASSTGTGLANYGYTF. The DNA of the CDR3 is TGCGCCAGCAGCACCGGGACAGGGTTGGCTAACTATGGCTACACCTTC.

This clone was detected once. The CDR3 bases are TGTGCCAGCAGCTTAGGTTCGGGAAACTATGGCTACACCTTC. Its translation is CASSLGSGNYGYTF. The chain joins TRBV7-9 to TRBJ1-2, with D unresolved. The CDR3 is 14 amino acids. From germline, CDR1 is SEHNR and CDR2 FQNEAQ (reference sequence). The V end was cut by 1 base, the J end by 2 bases, with 8 bases between.

This sequence joins TRBV18 and TRBJ2-3, with 7 positions matching TRBD1. The V segment lost 5 bases and the J segment 1 base; nucleotides outside the gene matches: 6. The CDR3 is 15 amino acids. Germline assignment: CDR1 KGHSH and CDR2 LQKENI. CDR3 nucleotide sequence: TGTGCCAGCTCATCGACAGGGTTGGGCACAGATACGCAGTATTTT. This encodes CASSSTGLGTDTQYF. The complete variable domain, with remaining parts taken from reference TRBV18 and TRBJ2-3, reads NAGVMQNPRHLVRRRGQEARLRCSPMKGHSHVYWYRQLPEEGLKFMVYLQKENIIDESGMPKERFSAEFPKEGPSILRIQQVVRGDSAAYFCASSSTGLGTDTQYFGPGTRLTVL.

The chain links TRBV6-5 to TRBJ2-7, with 7 bases matching TRBD1. Unmatched junction bases numbered 9, after V lost 6 bases and J lost 1 base. Germline values: CDR1 MNHEY, CDR2 SVGAGI. This CDR3 spans 15 amino acids. The CDR3 loop is CASRESGTASYEQYF. The DNA of the CDR3 is TGTGCCAGCAGGGAGTCCGGGACAGCTTCCTACGAGCAGTACTTC.

The chain links TRBV7-2 to TRBJ2-7, with 7 bases identical to TRBD2. Trimming removed 5 bases from V and 3 bases from J; junction bases left unmatched: 10. CDR3 size: 15 residues. From germline, CDR1 is SGHTA and CDR2 FQGNSA. CDR3 DNA sequence: TGTGCCAGCAGCCCTCGGGTAGCGGGTGTCTACGAGCAGTACTTC. Encoded protein: CASSPRVAGVYEQYF.

The chain combines TRBV14 with TRBJ2-7, with 9 bases lining up with TRBD1. V lost 3 bases to trimming and J lost 6 bases; unmatched junction nucleotides: 9. This CDR3 has 15 amino acids. The V gene's germline CDR1 is SGHDN and CDR2 FVKESK. The CDR3 region has the DNA TGTGCCAGCAGCCACCAGACAGGGGGATCGATCGAGCAGTACTTC. This sequence encodes CASSHQTGGSIEQYF.

The genes are TRBV5-4 and TRBJ1-2; D is ambiguous. The CDR3 is 13 amino acids. V lost 1 base and J lost 6, with 10 bases in between. In germline, CDR1 is SGHNT, CDR2 YYREEE (reference sequence). CDR3 nucleotides: TGTGCCAGCAGCTTGAATCGAGGAGATGGCTACACCTTC. Translating it yields CASSLNRGDGYTF.

The chain uses TRBV29-1 and TRBJ2-4; 10 positions match TRBD2. This CDR3 region has 16 residues. The J segment lost 9 bases and the V segment lost 4 bases, leaving 15 bases of the junction unmatched. Germline CDR1 reads SQVTM; CDR2 reads ANQGSEA. Written as DNA, the CDR3 is TGCAGCGTTGGCACCGGGACTAGCGCCCCCGGGGGCATTCAGTACTTC. Amino acids: CSVGTGTSAPGGIQYF. Complete variable domain (other parts from reference TRBV29-1 and TRBJ2-4): SAVISQKPSRDICQRGTSLTIQCQVDSQVTMMFWYRQQPGQSLTLIATANQGSEATYESGFVIDKFPISRPNLTFSTLTVSNMSPEDSSIYLCSVGTGTSAPGGIQYFGAGTRLSVL.

The chain links TRBV6-5 to TRBJ2-5; D is possibly TRBD2 (6 bases). V lost 0 bases, J lost 5 bases, and 10 bases lay in between. Germline values: CDR1 MNHEY, CDR2 SVGAGI. This CDR3 has 14 amino acids. Here the CDR3 DNA reads TGTGCCAGCAGTTACTCCGGGGGAGAGGAGACCCAGTACTTC. Translation: CASSYSGGEETQYF.

The chain has TRBV4-1 and TRBJ1-2, with D unclear. V dropped 0 bases and J dropped 1 base, with 9 bases sitting between them. The germline CDR1 and CDR2 sequences are MGHRA and YSYEKL. The length of the CDR3 is 15 residues. In DNA form, the CDR3 reads TGCGCCAGCAGCCAAGAGGTAGCGGGTAACTATGGCTACACCTTC. It codes for CASSQEVAGNYGYTF.

The CDR3 spells CARGPEPPYNEQFF. CDR3 nucleotide sequence: TGTGCCCGGGGCCCGGAGCCCCCCTACAATGAGCAGTTCTTC. V and J are TRBV30 and TRBJ2-1; D possibly uses TRBD1 or TRBD2 (5 bases each). This CDR3 is 14 amino acids long. CDR1 is GTSNPN and CDR2 is SVGIG in the germline V gene (reference sequence). V gave up 8 bases and J gave up 2 bases, with 16 bases separating them. Variable domain in full (rest from reference TRBV30 and TRBJ2-1): SQTIHQWPATLVQPVGSPLSLECTVEGTSNPNLYWYRQAAGRGLQLLFYSVGIGQISSEVPQNLSASRPQDRQFILSSKKLLLSDSGFYLCARGPEPPYNEQFFGPGTRLTVL.

V is TRBV11-2 and J is TRBJ1-4, with 9 bases lining up with TRBD1. The germline gives CDR1 SGHAT, CDR2 FQNNGV. V lost 5 bases, J lost 8 bases, and 9 bases stayed unmatched. This CDR3 comprises 15 residues. CDR3 sequence: CASSTRQGVWEKLFF. The CDR3 nucleotides read TGTGCCAGCAGCACCCGACAGGGGGTCTGGGAAAAACTGTTTTTT.

In its sample, this clone was seen a few times. This rearrangement joins TRBV7-2 to TRBJ1-1, with 8 bases lining up with TRBD1. Per germline, CDR1 SGHTA and CDR2 FQGNSA. V lost 2 bases to trimming and J lost 5 bases; unmatched junction nucleotides: 4. The length of the CDR3 is 14 residues. CDR3 bases: TGTGCCAGCAGCTTACAGGGGGCGGGGACTGAAGCTTTCTTT. Protein sequence: CASSLQGAGTEAFF.

The J gene is TRBJ2-3, the V gene TRBV6-4; 7 bases match TRBD2. The CDR3 sequence is 15 residues long. Germline loops: CDR1 MRHNA, CDR2 SNTAGT. The trim removed 7 bases at V and 5 bases at J, leaving 12 bases unmatched. CDR3 sequence reads: CASKRSGNGRDTQYF. The CDR3 DNA is TGTGCCAGCAAGAGGAGCGGGAACGGTAGAGATACGCAGTATTTT.

The rearrangement uses TRBV6-2 or TRBV6-3 and TRBJ2-1, with unresolved D. The CDR3 is 12 amino acids. CDR1 MNHEY and CDR2 SVGEGT come from the germline V gene. V shed 4 bases and J shed 8 bases, with 9 bases lying between them. The DNA for the CDR3 is TGTGCCAGCAGTTCTCCTATGGATGAGCAGTTCTTC. It translates to CASSSPMDEQFF.

This chain links TRBV23-1 with TRBJ2-3; 7 nucleotides line up with TRBD1. TRBV23-1 is recorded as an ORF, its role being uncertain. The CDR3 contains 15 residues. With V trimmed by 6 bases and J by 2 bases, 8 bases remained unmatched. CDR3 nucleotide sequence: TGCGCCAGCAGCCCATCCGACAGGGCCACAGATACGCAGTATTTT. Translating it yields CASSPSDRATDTQYF.

The chain recombines TRBV24-1 with TRBJ1-2; TRBD1 agrees at 8 bases. CDR3 size: 13 residues. J gave up 5 bases and V 9 bases, and 7 bases lay outside the gene matches. Germline V CDR1 and CDR2: KGHDR, SFDVKD. CDR3 sequence reads: CATQDRDVYGYTF. CDR3 sequence (DNA): TGTGCCACCCAGGACAGGGACGTATATGGCTACACCTTC.